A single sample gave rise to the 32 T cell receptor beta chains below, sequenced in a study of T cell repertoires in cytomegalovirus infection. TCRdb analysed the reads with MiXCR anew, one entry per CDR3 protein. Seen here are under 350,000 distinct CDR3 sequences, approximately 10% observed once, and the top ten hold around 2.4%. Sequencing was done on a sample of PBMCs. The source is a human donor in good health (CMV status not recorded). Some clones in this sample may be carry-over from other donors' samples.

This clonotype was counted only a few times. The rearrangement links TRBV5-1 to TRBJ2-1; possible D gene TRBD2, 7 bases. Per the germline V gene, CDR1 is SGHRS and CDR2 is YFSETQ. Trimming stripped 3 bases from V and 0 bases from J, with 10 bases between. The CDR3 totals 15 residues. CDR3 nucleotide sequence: TGCGCCAGCAGCTGGGAGGGGGGCTCCTACAATGAGCAGTTCTTC. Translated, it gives CASSWEGGSYNEQFF.

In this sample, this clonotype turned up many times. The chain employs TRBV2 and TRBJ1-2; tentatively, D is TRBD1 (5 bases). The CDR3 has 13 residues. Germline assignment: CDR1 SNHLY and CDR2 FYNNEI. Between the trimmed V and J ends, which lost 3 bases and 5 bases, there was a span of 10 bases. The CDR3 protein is CASSDKTEYGYTF. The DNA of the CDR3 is TGTGCCAGCAGTGATAAGACAGAATATGGCTACACCTTC.

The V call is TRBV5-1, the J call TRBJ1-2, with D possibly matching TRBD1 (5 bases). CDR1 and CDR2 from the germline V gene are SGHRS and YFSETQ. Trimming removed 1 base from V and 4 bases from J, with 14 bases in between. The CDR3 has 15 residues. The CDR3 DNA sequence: TGCGCCAGCAGCTTGCGGGTAACAGGAACCTATGGCTACACCTTC. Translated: CASSLRVTGTYGYTF.

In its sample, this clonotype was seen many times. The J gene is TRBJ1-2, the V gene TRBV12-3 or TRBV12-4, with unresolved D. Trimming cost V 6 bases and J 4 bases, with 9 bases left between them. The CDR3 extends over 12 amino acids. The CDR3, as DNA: TGTGCCAGCAGGGTGGACCTCTATGGCTACACCTTC. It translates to CASRVDLYGYTF.

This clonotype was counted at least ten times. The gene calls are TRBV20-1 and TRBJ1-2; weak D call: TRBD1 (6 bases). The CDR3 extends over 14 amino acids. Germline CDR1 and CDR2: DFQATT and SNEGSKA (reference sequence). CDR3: CSINTDRLNYGYTF. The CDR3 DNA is TGCAGCATAAACACTGACAGGTTAAACTATGGCTACACCTTC.

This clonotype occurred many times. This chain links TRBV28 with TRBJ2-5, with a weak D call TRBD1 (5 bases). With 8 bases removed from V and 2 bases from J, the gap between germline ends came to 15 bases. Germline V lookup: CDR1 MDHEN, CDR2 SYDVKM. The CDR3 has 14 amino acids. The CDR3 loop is CASQFVGVQETQYF. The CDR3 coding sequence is TGTGCCAGCCAGTTCGTAGGGGTTCAAGAGACCCAGTACTTC.

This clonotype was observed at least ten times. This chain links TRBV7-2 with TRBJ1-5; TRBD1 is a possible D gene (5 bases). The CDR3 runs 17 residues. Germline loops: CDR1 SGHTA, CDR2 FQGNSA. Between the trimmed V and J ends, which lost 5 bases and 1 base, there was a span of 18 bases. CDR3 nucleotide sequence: TGTGCCAGCAGCCTACAGCCGGGACTGGAGAGCAATCAGCCCCAGCATTTT. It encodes CASSLQPGLESNQPQHF.

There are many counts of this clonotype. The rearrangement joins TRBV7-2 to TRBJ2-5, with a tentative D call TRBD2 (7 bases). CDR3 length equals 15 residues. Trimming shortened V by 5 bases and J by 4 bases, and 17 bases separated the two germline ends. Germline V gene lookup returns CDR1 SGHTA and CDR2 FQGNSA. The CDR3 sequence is CASSRGGQGSETQYF. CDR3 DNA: TGTGCCAGCAGCCGCGGGGGCCAAGGATCAGAGACCCAGTACTTC. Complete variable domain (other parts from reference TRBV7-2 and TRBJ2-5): GAGVSQSPSNKVTEKGKDVELRCDPISGHTALYWYRQSLGQGLEFLIYFQGNSAPDKSGLPSDRFSAERTGGSVSTLTIQRTQQEDSAVYLCASSRGGQGSETQYFGPGTRLLVL.

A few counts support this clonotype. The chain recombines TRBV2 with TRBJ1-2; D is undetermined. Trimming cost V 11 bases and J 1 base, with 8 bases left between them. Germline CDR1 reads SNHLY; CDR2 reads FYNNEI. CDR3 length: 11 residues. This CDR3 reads CAAGDNYGYTF. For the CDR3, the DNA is TGTGCCGCCGGTGATAACTATGGCTACACCTTC.

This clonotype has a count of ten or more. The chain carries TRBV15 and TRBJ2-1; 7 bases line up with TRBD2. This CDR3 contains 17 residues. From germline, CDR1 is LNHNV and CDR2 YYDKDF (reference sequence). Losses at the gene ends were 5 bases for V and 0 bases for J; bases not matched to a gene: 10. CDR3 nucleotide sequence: TGTGCCACCAGCCCGAGGCCAGCGGGGAGCTCCTACAATGAGCAGTTCTTC. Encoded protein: CATSPRPAGSSYNEQFF.

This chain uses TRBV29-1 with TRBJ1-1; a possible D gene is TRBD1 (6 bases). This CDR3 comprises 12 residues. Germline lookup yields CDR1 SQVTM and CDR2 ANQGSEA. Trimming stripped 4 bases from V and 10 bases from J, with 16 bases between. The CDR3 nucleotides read TGCAGCGTTGGAACGGGGGGCGAAGGAGCTTTCTTT. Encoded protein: CSVGTGGEGAFF.

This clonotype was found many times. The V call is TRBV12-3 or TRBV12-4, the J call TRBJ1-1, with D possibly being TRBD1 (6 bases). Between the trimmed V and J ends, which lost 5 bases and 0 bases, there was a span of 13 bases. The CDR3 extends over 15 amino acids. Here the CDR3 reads CASSRETGLNTEAFF. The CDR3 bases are TGTGCCAGCAGTAGAGAGACAGGACTGAACACTGAAGCTTTCTTT.

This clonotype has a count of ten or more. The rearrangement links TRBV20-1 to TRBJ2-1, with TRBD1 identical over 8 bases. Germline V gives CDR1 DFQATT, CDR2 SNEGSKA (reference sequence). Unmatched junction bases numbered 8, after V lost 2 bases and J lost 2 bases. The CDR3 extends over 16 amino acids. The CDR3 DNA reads TGCAGTGCTAGATCTCCCGGGACAGGTGCCTACAATGAGCAGTTCTTC. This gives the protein CSARSPGTGAYNEQFF.

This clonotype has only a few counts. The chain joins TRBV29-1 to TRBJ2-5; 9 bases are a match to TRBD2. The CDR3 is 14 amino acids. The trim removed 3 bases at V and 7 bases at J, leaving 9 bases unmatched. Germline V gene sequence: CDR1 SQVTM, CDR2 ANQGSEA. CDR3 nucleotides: TGCAGCGTTGAGGGACTAGCAGACGATGGGACCCAGTACTTC. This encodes CSVEGLADDGTQYF. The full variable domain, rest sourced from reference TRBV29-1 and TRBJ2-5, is SAVISQKPSRDICQRGTSLTIQCQVDSQVTMMFWYRQQPGQSLTLIATANQGSEATYESGFVIDKFPISRPNLTFSTLTVSNMSPEDSSIYLCSVEGLADDGTQYFGPGTRLLVL.

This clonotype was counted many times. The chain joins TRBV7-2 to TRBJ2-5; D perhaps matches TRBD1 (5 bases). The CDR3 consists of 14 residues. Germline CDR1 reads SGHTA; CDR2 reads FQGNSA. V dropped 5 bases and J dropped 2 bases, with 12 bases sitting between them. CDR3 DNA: TGTGCCAGCAGCCGCGACAGCTTTCAAGAGACCCAGTACTTC. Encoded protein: CASSRDSFQETQYF.

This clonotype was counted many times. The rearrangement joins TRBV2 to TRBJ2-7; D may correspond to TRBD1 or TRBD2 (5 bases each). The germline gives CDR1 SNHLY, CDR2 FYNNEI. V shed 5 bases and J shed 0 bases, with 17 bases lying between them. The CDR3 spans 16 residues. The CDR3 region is CASSLKGTMLSYEQYV. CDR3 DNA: TGTGCCAGCAGTTTGAAGGGGACGATGCTCTCCTACGAGCAGTACGTC.

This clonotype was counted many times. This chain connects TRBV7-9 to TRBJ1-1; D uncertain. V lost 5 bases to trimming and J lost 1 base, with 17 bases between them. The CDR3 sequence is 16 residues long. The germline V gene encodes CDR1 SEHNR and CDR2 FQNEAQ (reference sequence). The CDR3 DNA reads TGTGCCAGCAGCCTTCAACGGGGAACGGGGAACACTGAAGCTTTCTTT. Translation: CASSLQRGTGNTEAFF.

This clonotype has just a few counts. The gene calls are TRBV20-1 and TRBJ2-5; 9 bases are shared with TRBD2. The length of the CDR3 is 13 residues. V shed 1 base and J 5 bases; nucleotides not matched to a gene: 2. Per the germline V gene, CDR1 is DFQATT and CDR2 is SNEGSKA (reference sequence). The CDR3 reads CSARGTSVETQYF. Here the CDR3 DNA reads TGCAGTGCTAGAGGGACTAGCGTGGAGACCCAGTACTTC.

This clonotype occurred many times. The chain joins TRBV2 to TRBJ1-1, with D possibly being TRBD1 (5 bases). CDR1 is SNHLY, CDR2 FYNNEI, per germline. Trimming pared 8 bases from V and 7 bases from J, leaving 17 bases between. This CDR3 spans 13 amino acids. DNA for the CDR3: TGTGCCAGCGGGCGGGGAGTAAGGGGTGAAGCTTTCTTT. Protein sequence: CASGRGVRGEAFF.

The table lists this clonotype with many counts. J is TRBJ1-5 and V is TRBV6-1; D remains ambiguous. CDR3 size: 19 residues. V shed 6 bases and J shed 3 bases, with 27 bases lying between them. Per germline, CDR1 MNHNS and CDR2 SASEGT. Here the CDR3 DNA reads TGTGCCAGCAGACTAGAGAGGATCAAGACCGCAGCAACCAATCAGCCCCAGCATTTT. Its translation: CASRLERIKTAATNQPQHF.

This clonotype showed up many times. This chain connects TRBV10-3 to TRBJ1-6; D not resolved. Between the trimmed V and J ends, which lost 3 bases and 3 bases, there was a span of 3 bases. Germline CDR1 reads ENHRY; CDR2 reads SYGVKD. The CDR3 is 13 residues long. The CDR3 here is CAISDNYNSPLHF. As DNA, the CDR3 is TGTGCCATCAGTGACAACTATAATTCACCCCTCCACTTT.

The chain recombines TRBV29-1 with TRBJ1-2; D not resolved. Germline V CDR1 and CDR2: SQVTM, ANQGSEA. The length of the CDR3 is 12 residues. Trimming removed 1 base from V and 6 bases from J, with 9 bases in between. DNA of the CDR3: TGCAGCGTTGAAGGGATTGACGATGGCTACACCTTC. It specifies CSVEGIDDGYTF. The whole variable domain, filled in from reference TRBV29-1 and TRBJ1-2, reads SAVISQKPSRDICQRGTSLTIQCQVDSQVTMMFWYRQQPGQSLTLIATANQGSEATYESGFVIDKFPISRPNLTFSTLTVSNMSPEDSSIYLCSVEGIDDGYTFGSGTRLTVV.

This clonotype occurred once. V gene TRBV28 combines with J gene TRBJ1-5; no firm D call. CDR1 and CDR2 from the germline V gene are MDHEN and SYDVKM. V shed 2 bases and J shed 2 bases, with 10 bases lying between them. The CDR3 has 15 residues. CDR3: CASSLPMDRNQPQHF. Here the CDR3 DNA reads TGTGCCAGCAGTTTACCTATGGATCGCAATCAGCCCCAGCATTTT.

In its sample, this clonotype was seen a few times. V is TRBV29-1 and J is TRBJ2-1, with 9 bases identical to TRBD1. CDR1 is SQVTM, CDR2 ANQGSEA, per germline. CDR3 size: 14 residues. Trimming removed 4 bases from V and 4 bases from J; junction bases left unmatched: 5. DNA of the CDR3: TGCAGCGTTGGCCGGGACAGGGATTACAATGAGCAGTTCTTC. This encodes CSVGRDRDYNEQFF.

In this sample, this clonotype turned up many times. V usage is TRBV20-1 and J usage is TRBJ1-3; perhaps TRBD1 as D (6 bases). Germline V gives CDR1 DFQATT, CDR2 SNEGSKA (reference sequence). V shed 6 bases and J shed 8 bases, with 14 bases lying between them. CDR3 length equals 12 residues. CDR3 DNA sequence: TGCAGTGCAAAAACAGGGAGATACACCATATATTTT. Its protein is CSAKTGRYTIYF.

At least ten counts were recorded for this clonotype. The CDR3 DNA is TGTGCCAGCAGCTGGTACAGGGTGACGAACACTGAAGCTTTCTTT. Amino acids: CASSWYRVTNTEAFF. V usage is TRBV5-5 and J usage is TRBJ1-1, with D possibly being TRBD1 (6 bases). The CDR3 extends over 15 amino acids. CDR1 is SGHKS, CDR2 YYEKEE, per germline (reference sequence). V was pared by 3 bases and J by 1 base, with 13 bases between.

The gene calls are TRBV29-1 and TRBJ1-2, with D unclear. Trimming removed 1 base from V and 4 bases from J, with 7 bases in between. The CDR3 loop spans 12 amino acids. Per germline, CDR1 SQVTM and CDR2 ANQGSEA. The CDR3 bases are TGCAGCGTTGAAGGGCGATTCTATGGCTACACCTTC. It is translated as CSVEGRFYGYTF.

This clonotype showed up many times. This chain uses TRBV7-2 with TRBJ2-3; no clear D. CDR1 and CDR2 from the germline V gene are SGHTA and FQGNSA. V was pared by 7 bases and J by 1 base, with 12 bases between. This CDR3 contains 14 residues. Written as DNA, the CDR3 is TGTGCCAGCATCTATTTTCTCGGCACAGATACGCAGTATTTT. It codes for CASIYFLGTDTQYF.

The CDR3 nucleotides read TGTGCCAGCACCCCGGGCGGGCTAGCAGCTCCGAGGTACGAGCAGTACGTC. Translation gives CASTPGGLAAPRYEQYV. The chain joins TRBV28 to TRBJ2-7; weak D call: TRBD2 (5 bases). The CDR3 totals 17 residues. V lost 7 bases and J 4 bases, leaving 26 bases between the germline ends. The germline V gene encodes CDR1 MDHEN and CDR2 SYDVKM.

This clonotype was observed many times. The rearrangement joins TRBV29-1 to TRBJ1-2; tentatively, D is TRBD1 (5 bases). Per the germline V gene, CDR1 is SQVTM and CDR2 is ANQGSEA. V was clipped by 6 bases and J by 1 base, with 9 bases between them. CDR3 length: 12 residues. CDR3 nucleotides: TGCAGCGTGGAGGACATTAACTATGGCTACACCTTC. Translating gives CSVEDINYGYTF.

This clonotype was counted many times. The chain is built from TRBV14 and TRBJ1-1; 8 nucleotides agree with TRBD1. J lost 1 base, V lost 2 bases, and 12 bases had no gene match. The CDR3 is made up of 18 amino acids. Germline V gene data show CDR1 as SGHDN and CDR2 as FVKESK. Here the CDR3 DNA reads TGTGCCAGCAGCCAACCTACTCGCCGACAGGGGAAGAACACTGAAGCTTTCTTT. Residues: CASSQPTRRQGKNTEAFF.

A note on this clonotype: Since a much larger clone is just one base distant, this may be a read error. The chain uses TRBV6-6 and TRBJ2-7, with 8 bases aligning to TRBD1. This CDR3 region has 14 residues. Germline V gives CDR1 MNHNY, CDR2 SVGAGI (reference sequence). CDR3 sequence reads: CTSSYTGQGYEQYF. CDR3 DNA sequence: TGTACCAGCAGTTACACTGGACAGGGCTACGAGCAGTACTTC.